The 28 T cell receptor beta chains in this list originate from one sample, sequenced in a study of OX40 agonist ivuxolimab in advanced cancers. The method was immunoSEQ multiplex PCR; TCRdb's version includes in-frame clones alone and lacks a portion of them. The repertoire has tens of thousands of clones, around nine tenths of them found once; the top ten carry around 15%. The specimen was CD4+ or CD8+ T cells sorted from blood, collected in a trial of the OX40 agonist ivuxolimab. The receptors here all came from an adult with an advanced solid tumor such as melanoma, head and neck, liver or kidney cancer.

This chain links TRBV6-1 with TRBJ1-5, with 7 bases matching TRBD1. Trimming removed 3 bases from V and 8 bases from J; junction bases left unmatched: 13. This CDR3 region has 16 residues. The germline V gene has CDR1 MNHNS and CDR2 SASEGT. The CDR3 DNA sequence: TGTGCCAGCAGTGAGGAGACAGGGAGGGGACTTGAGCCCCAGCATTTT. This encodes CASSEETGRGLEPQHF.

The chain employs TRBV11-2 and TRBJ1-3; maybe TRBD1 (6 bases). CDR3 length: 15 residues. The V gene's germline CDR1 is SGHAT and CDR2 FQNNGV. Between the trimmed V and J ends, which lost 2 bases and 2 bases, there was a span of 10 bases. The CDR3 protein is CASSLLSGAGNTIYF. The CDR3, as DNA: TGTGCCAGCAGCTTACTTTCAGGGGCTGGAAACACCATATATTTT.

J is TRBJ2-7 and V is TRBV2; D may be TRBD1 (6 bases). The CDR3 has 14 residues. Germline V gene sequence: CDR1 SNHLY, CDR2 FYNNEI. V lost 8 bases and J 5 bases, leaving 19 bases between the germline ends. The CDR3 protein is CASQQKTRGDEQYF. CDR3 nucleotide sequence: TGTGCCAGCCAACAAAAGACCAGGGGAGACGAGCAGTACTTC. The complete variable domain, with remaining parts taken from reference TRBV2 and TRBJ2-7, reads EPEVTQTPSHQVTQMGQEVILRCVPISNHLYFYWYRQILGQKVEFLVSFYNNEISEKSEIFDDQFSVERPDGSNFTLKIRSTKLEDSAMYFCASQQKTRGDEQYFGPGTRLTVT.

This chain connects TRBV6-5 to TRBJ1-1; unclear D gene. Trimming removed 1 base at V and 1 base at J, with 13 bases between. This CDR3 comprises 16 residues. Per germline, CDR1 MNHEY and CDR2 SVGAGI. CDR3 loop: CASSYWIGGPNTEAFF. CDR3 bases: TGTGCCAGCAGTTACTGGATTGGAGGACCGAACACTGAAGCTTTCTTT.

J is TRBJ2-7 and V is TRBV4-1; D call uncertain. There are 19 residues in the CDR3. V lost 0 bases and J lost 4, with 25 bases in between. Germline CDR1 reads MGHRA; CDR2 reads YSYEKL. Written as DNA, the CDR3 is TGCGCCAGCAGCCAAGAATTTATATGGGATATCGTCCCCCTTTACGAGCAGTACTTC. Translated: CASSQEFIWDIVPLYEQYF.

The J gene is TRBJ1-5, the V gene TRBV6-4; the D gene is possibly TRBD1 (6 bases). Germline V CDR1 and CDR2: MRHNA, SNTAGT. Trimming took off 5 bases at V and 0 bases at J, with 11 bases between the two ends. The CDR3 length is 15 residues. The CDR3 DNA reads TGTGCCAGCAGTCCTTCGACAGGTAGCAATCAGCCCCAGCATTTT. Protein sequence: CASSPSTGSNQPQHF.

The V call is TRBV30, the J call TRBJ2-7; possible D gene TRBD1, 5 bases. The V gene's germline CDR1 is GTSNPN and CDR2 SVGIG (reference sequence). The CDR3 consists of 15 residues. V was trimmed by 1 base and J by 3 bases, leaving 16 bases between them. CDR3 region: CAWSEATDGNYEQYF. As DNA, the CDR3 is TGTGCCTGGAGTGAGGCGACAGATGGTAACTACGAGCAGTACTTC.

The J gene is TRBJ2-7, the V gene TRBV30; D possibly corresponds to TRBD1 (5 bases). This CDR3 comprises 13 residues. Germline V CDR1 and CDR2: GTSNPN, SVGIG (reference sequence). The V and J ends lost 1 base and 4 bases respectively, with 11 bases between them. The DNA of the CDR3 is TGTGCCTGGAGTGCCGGACAAGAGTACGAGCAGTACTTC. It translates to CAWSAGQEYEQYF.

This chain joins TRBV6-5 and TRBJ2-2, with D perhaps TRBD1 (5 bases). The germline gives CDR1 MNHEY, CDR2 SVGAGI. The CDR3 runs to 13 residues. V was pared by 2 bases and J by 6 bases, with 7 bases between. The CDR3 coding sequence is TGTGCCAGCAGTTACGTGACAGCCGGGGAGCTGTTTTTT. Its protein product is CASSYVTAGELFF.

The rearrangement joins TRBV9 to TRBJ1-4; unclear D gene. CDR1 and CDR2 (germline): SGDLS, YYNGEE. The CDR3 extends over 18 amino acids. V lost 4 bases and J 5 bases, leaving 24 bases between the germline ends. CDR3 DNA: TGTGCCAGCAGCCCCATAGTAGGGTCGGGCCTACAAAATGAAAAACTGTTTTTT. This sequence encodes CASSPIVGSGLQNEKLFF. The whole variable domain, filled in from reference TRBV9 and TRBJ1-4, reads DSGVTQTPKHLITATGQRVTLRCSPRSGDLSVYWYQQSLDQGLQFLIQYYNGEERAKGNILERFSAQQFPDLHSELNLSSLELGDSALYFCASSPIVGSGLQNEKLFFGSGTQLSVL.

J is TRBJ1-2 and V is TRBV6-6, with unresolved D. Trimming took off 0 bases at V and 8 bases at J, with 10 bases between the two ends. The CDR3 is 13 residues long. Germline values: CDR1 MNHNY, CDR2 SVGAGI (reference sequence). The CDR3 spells CASSYSKVLGYTF. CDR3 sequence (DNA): TGTGCCAGCAGTTACTCGAAGGTTCTGGGCTACACCTTC.

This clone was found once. The CDR3 here is CASGGTSHTGELFF. CDR3 sequence (DNA): TGTGCCAGTGGGGGAACTAGCCACACCGGGGAGCTGTTTTTT. V usage is TRBV9 and J usage is TRBJ2-2; D possibly corresponds to TRBD2 (6 bases). The germline CDR1 and CDR2 sequences are SGDLS and YYNGEE. The CDR3 contains 14 residues. V was clipped by 8 bases and J by 3 bases, with 14 bases between them.

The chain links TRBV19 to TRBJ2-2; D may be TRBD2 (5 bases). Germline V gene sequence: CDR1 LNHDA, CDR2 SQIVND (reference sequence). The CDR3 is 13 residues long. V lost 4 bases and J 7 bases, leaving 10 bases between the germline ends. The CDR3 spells CASSKLGDGELFF. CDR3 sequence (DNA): TGTGCCAGTAGTAAATTGGGAGACGGGGAGCTGTTTTTT.

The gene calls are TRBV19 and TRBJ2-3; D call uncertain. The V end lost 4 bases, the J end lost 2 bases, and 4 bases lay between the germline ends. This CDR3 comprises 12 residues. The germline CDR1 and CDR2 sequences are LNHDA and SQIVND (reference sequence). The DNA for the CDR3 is TGTGCCAGTAGTAACCCCACAGATACGCAGTATTTT. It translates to CASSNPTDTQYF.

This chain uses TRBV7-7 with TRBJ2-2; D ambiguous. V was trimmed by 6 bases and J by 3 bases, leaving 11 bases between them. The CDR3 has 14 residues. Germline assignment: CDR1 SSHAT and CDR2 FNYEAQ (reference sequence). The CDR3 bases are TGTGCCAGCAGACACTATAGGGACACCGGGGAGCTGTTTTTT. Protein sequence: CASRHYRDTGELFF. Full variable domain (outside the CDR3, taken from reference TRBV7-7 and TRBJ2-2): GAGVSQSPRYKVTKRGQDVTLRCDPISSHATLYWYQQALGQGPEFLTYFNYEAQPDKSGLPSDRFSAERPEGSISTLTIQRTEQRDSAMYRCASRHYRDTGELFFGEGSRLTVL.

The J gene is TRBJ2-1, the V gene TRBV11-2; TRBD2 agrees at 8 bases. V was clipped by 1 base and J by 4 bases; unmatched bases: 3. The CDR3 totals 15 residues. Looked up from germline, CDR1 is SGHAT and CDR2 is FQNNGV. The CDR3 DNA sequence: TGTGCCAGCAGCTTAGCGGGGGGGCTTTACAATGAGCAGTTCTTC. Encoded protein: CASSLAGGLYNEQFF.

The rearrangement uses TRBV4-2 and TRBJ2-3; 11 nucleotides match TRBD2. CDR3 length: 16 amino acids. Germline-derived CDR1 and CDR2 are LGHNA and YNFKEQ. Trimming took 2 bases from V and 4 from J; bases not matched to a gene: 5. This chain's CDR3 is CASSQSTSGGADTQYF. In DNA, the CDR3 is TGTGCCAGCAGCCAATCCACTAGCGGGGGTGCAGATACGCAGTATTTT.

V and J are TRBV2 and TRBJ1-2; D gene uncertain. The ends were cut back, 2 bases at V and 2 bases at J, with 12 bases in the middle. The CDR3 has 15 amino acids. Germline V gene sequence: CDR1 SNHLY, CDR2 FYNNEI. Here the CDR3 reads CASSEQRAPNYGYTF. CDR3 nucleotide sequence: TGTGCCAGCAGTGAACAGAGGGCTCCAAACTATGGCTACACCTTC.

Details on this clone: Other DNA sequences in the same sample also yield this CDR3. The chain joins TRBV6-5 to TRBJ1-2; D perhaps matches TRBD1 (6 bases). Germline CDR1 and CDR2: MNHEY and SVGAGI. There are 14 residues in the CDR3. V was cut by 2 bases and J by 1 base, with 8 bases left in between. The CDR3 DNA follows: TGTGCCAGCAGTTACCTGGACAGTAACTATGGCTACACCTTC. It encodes CASSYLDSNYGYTF.

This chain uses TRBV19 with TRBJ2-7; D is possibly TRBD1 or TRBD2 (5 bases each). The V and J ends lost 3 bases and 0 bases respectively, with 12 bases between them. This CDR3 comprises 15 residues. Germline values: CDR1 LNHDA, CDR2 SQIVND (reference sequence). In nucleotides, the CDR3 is TGTGCCAGTAGTATGAGGGGTACCTACTCCTACGAGCAGTACTTC. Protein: CASSMRGTYSYEQYF.

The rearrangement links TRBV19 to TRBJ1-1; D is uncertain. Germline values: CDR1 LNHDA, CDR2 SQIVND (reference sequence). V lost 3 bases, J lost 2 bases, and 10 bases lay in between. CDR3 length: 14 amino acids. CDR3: CASSMGYGNTEAFF. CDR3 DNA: TGTGCCAGTAGTATGGGCTACGGTAACACTGAAGCTTTCTTT. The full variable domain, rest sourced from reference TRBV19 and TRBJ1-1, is DGGITQSPKYLFRKEGQNVTLSCEQNLNHDAMYWYRQDPGQGLRLIYYSQIVNDFQKGDIAEGYSVSREKKESFPLTVTSAQKNPTAFYLCASSMGYGNTEAFFGQGTRLTVV.

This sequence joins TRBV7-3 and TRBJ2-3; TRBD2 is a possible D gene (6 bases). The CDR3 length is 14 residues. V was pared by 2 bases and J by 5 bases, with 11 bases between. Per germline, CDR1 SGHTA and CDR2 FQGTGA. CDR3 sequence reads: CASSLGGGLDTQYF. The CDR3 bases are TGTGCCAGCAGCTTAGGTGGGGGGTTAGATACGCAGTATTTT.

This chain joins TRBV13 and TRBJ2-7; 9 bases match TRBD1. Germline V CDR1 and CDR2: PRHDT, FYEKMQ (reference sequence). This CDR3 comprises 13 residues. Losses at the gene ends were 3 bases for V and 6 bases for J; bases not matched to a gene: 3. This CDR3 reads CASSLDRGIEQYF. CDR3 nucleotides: TGTGCCAGCAGCTTGGACAGGGGAATCGAGCAGTACTTC.

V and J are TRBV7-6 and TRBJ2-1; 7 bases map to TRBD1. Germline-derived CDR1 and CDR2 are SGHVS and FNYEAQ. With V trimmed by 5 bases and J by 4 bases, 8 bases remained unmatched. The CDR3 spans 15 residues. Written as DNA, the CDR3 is TGTGCCAGCAGCGGGGAAAGGGGGCATTACAATGAGCAGTTCTTC. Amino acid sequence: CASSGERGHYNEQFF.

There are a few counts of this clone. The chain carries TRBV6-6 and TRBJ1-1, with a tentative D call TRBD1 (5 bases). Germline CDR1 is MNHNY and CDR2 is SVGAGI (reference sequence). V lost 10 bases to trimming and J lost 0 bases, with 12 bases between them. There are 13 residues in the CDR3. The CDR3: CATSTDLNTEAFF. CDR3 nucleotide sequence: TGTGCCACGTCGACAGATTTGAACACTGAAGCTTTCTTT.

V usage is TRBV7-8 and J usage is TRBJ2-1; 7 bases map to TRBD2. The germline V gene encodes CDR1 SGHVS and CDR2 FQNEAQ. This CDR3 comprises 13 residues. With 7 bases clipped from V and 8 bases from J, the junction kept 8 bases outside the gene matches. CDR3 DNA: TGTGCCAGCACCGCCGGGGGGACCCATGAGCAGTTCTTC. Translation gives CASTAGGTHEQFF. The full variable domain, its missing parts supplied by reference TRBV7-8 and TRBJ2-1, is GAGVSQSPRYKVAKRGQDVALRCDPISGHVSLFWYQQALGQGPEFLTYFQNEAQLDKSGLPSDRFFAERPEGSVSTLKIQRTQQEDSAVYLCASTAGGTHEQFFGPGTRLTVL.

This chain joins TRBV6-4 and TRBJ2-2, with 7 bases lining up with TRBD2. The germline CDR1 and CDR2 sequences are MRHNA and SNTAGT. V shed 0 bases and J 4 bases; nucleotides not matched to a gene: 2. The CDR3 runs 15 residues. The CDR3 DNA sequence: TGTGCCAGCAGTGACTCGGGGGAGGGCACCGGGGAGCTGTTTTTT. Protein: CASSDSGEGTGELFF.

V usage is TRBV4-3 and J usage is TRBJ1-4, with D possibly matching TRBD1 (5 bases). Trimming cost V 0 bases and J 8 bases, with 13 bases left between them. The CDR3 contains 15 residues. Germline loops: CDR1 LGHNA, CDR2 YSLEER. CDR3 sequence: CASSQDNTGGEKLFF. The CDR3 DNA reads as TGCGCCAGCAGCCAAGATAATACAGGTGGCGAAAAACTGTTTTTT.